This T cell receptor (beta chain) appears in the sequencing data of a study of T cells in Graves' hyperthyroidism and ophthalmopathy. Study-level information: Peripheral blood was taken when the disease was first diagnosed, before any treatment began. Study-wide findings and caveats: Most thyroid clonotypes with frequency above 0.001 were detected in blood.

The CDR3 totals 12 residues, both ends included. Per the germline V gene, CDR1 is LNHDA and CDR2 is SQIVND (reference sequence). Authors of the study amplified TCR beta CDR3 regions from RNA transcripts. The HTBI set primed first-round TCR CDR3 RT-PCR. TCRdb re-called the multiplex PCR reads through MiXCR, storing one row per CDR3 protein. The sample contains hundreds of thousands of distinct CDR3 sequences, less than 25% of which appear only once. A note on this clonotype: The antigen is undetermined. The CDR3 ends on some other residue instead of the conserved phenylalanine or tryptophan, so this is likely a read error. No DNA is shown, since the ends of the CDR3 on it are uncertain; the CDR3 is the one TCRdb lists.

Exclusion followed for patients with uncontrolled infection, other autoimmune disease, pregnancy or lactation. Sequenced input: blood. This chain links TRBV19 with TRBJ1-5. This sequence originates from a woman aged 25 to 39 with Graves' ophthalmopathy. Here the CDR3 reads CASSIQGGPRHV.